The rows below give T cell receptor beta chains drawn from one sample of a study of blood T cell repertoires in COVID-19. Profiled with immunoSEQ multiplex PCR; TCRdb holds only in-frame clones, not every one. This table has about 57,000 clones, roughly nine tenths appearing once. The sequenced material came from peripheral blood. The origin of the receptors is an elderly woman with COVID-19, enrolled during active disease. The CDR3 runs from the conserved cysteine through the conserved F or W. A D gene is named only where the DNA matches it firmly. The listing skips clone size in some rows; elsewhere it reads once, few, many or a size class.

D gene,clone size,J gene,V gene,CDR3 protein,CDR3 DNA
-,once,TRBJ2-5,TRBV5-1,CASSLRWDNPETQYF,TGCGCCAGCAGCTTAAGGTGGGACAACCCAGAGACCCAGTACTTC
-,-,TRBJ1-5,TRBV6-5,CASVSNSNQPQHF,TGTGCCAGTGTTTCCAATAGCAATCAGCCCCAGCATTTT
-,-,TRBJ1-1,TRBV10-2,CASSAQGTEAFF,TGCGCCAGCAGTGCACAGGGCACTGAAGCTTTCTTT
TRBD1,-,TRBJ1-2,TRBV2,CASSTGGYYGYTF,TGTGCCAGTTCGACAGGGGGCTACTATGGCTACACCTTC
-,-,TRBJ2-7,TRBV5-6,CASSPPHINEQYF,TGTGCCAGCAGCCCCCCCCACATAAACGAGCAGTACTTC
-,-,TRBJ1-6,TRBV2,CASSGQFGSPLHF,TGTGCCAGCAGCGGACAGTTCGGTTCACCCCTCCACTTT
-,-,TRBJ2-1,TRBV9,CASSRRGGTSSYNEQFF,TGTGCCAGCAGTAGAAGAGGTGGGACAAGCTCCTACAATGAGCAGTTCTTC
-,-,TRBJ2-2,TRBV5-1,CASSLGVLSNTGELFF,TGCGCCAGCAGCTTGGGCGTACTCTCGAACACCGGGGAGCTGTTTTTT
-,-,TRBJ1-4,TRBV25-1,CASSASQGIGEKLFF,TGTGCCAGCAGTGCATCTCAGGGGATAGGGGAAAAACTGTTTTTT
-,-,TRBJ1-5,TRBV10-3,CAISETVSNQPQHF,TGTGCCATCAGTGAGACAGTTAGCAATCAGCCCCAGCATTTT
-,-,TRBJ1-4,TRBV5-1,CASTRDSTEKLFF,TGCGCCAGCACCAGGGATTCCACCGAAAAACTGTTTTTT
TRBD1,-,TRBJ2-1,TRBV6-5,CASGDRAGEQFF,TGTGCCAGCGGGGACAGGGCAGGCGAGCAGTTCTTC
TRBD2,-,TRBJ2-2,TRBV5-6,CASNMRGGNTGELFF,TGTGCCAGCAACATGCGGGGGGGCAACACCGGGGAGCTGTTTTTT
-,-,TRBJ1-6,TRBV7-2,CASSLWGVTSSYNSPLHF,TGTGCCAGCAGCTTATGGGGGGTTACAAGCTCCTATAATTCACCCCTCCACTTT
-,-,TRBJ2-7,TRBV5-5,CASSLGPPIGSYEQYF,TGTGCCAGCAGCTTGGGCCCCCCAATCGGGTCCTACGAGCAGTACTTC
-,-,TRBJ1-2,TRBV10-3,CAISGGEAPNYGYTF,TGTGCCATCAGTGGGGGGGAGGCCCCTAACTATGGCTACACCTTC
-,-,TRBJ2-5,TRBV5-1,CASSLLGRDTGETQYF,TGCGCCAGCAGCTTGCTTGGTCGGGACACTGGAGAGACCCAGTACTTC
TRBD1,-,TRBJ2-7,TRBV6-5,CASRRTGGSYEQYF,TGTGCCAGCAGGAGGACAGGGGGTTCCTACGAGCAGTACTTC
TRBD1,-,TRBJ1-4,TRBV6-6,CASSGQGTTNEKLFF,TGTGCCAGCAGTGGACAGGGAACAACTAATGAAAAACTGTTTTTT
-,-,TRBJ2-1,TRBV30,CAWSNWEQFF,TGTGCCTGGTCAAACTGGGAGCAGTTCTTC
-,-,TRBJ2-1,TRBV5-4,CASSRLPNEQFF,TGTGCCAGCAGCCGACTGCCCAATGAGCAGTTCTTC
-,-,TRBJ1-5,TRBV18,CASSPGAGDQPQHF,TGTGCCAGCTCACCAGGGGCAGGGGATCAGCCCCAGCATTTT
-,-,TRBJ1-5,TRBV19,CASSSRPGGSNQPQHF,TGTGCCAGTAGTTCGCGTCCGGGGGGCAGCAATCAGCCCCAGCATTTT
-,-,TRBJ1-1,TRBV19,CASSMSSRGTEAFF,TGTGCCAGTAGTATGTCCTCTCGAGGCACTGAAGCTTTCTTT
-,-,TRBJ2-1,TRBV7-2,CASSLTPTRGRYNEQFF,TGTGCCAGCAGCTTAACCCCAACCCGTGGCAGGTACAATGAGCAGTTCTTC
TRBD2,-,TRBJ2-1,TRBV6-5,CASSYKLAVYNEQFF,TGTGCCAGCAGTTACAAACTAGCGGTCTACAATGAGCAGTTCTTC
TRBD1,few,TRBJ2-7,TRBV18,CASSRDTGGYEQYF,TGTGCCAGCTCAAGAGATACAGGGGGCTACGAGCAGTACTTC
-,-,TRBJ2-3,TRBV5-1,CASSSTPPDSFTDTQYF,TGCGCCAGCAGCTCAACACCTCCGGACAGCTTCACAGATACGCAGTATTTT
TRBD2,-,TRBJ2-2,TRBV5-1,CASSLALAGNTGELFF,TGCGCCAGCAGCTTGGCCTTAGCGGGGAACACCGGGGAGCTGTTTTTT
-,-,TRBJ1-1,TRBV3-1/TRBV3-2,CASSQDYRPSKAFF,TGTGCCAGCAGCCAAGACTACAGACCGTCGAAAGCTTTCTTT
-,-,TRBJ1-3,TRBV5-4,CASSLVTDGNTIYF,TGTGCCAGCAGCTTGGTGACAGATGGAAACACCATATATTTT
TRBD1,-,TRBJ2-2,TRBV14,CASSQRQGVGELFF,TGTGCCAGCAGCCAGCGACAGGGTGTCGGGGAGCTGTTTTTT
-,-,TRBJ2-5,TRBV27,CASSLRQAAWETQYF,TGTGCCAGCAGTCTTCGACAGGCAGCTTGGGAGACCCAGTACTTC
-,once,TRBJ1-1,TRBV19,CASSPTGRDREAFF,TGTGCCAGTAGTCCTACAGGGCGCGACAGGGAAGCTTTCTTT
TRBD2,-,TRBJ2-5,TRBV19,CASSILASGGQETQYF,TGTGCCAGTAGTATACTCGCTAGCGGGGGTCAAGAGACCCAGTACTTC
-,-,TRBJ2-1,TRBV5-1,CASSLFPRVTGSYNEQFF,TGCGCCAGCAGCTTGTTCCCCAGGGTCACCGGGTCCTACAATGAGCAGTTCTTC
-,-,TRBJ1-3,TRBV9,CASSVNAGASSGNTIYF,TGTGCCAGCAGCGTAAATGCGGGGGCCTCGTCTGGAAACACCATATATTTT
TRBD1,-,TRBJ1-6,TRBV5-1,CASSLEDRRVEPLHF,TGCGCCAGCAGCTTGGAGGACAGGAGGGTAGAACCCCTCCACTTT
-,once,TRBJ2-7,TRBV6-6,CASSIGQSAYEQYF,TGTGCCAGCAGTATAGGACAGTCAGCCTACGAGCAGTACTTC
-,-,TRBJ1-5,TRBV27,CASSDQGNQPQHF,TGTGCCAGCAGTGACCAGGGGAATCAGCCCCAGCATTTT